These 8 T cell receptor beta chains share one sample of origin, sequenced in a study of shared clonotypes between healthy human individuals (dated by TCRdb to the early 2020s). Libraries were built with the immunoSEQ multiplex PCR assay. TCRdb mirrors the immuneACCESS table, restricted to in-frame sequences. Some clones are absent from its copies; in checked studies, under half trace to an unresolved V gene, and the reason for the others is unknown. The sample profile shows approximately 350,000 clones; roughly 70% of them were found once. The ten largest account for over 9% of the sample. The sample was memory CD4+ T cells sorted from blood. Reading the label with the study, this specimen's cell subset or site is: CD45RA-negative fraction. Every receptor here comes from a man aged 25 to 45 in good health.

The V call is TRBV5-4, the J call TRBJ1-2; 8 bases line up with TRBD1. Germline V gives CDR1 SGHNT, CDR2 YYREEE (reference sequence). Unmatched junction bases numbered 12, after V lost 4 bases and J lost 4 bases. CDR3 length: 16 residues. In DNA form, the CDR3 reads TGTGCCAGCAGCCTAAACCGGGGACAGGCGGGCTATGGCTACACCTTC. Translation: CASSLNRGQAGYGYTF.

The CDR3 loop reads CAIRPLTKRDRDNEQFF. In DNA form, the CDR3 reads TGTGCCATCCGTCCCCTTACTAAGCGGGACAGGGACAATGAGCAGTTCTTC. The chain uses TRBV10-3 and TRBJ2-1; TRBD1 agrees at 9 bases. The CDR3 is 17 residues long. Germline CDR1 and CDR2: ENHRY and SYGVKD. The ends lost 8 bases at V and 5 bases at J; junction bases unmatched: 16.

The chain employs TRBV9 and TRBJ1-4; 10 nucleotides line up with TRBD1. The CDR3 contains 15 residues. The trim removed 1 base at V and 7 bases at J, leaving 4 bases unmatched. Germline V lookup: CDR1 SGDLS, CDR2 YYNGEE. The CDR3 nucleotides read TGTGCCAGCAGCGTAAGGGACAGGGGTGGTGAAAAACTGTTTTTT. Its translation: CASSVRDRGGEKLFF.

The chain is built from TRBV23-1 and TRBJ2-7; D might be TRBD2 (5 bases). TRBV23-1 is labeled an ORF, and its function is uncertain. V lost 3 bases, J lost 2 bases, and 11 bases lay in between. The CDR3 is 14 residues long. The CDR3 sequence is CASSQNVGAYEQYF. CDR3 nucleotide sequence: TGCGCCAGCAGTCAGAACGTCGGGGCCTACGAGCAGTACTTC.

This clone was observed a few times. This chain joins TRBV2 and TRBJ1-2; maybe TRBD1 (5 bases). The CDR3 is 13 residues long. Germline V gives CDR1 SNHLY, CDR2 FYNNEI. The germline V and J ends were trimmed by 7 bases and 7 bases, with 16 bases remaining between them. The CDR3 DNA is TGTGCCAGCAAGCGGGGCCTGACGGGTGGCTACACCTTC. This gives the protein CASKRGLTGGYTF.

This clone was seen more than once but under ten times. The chain uses TRBV5-6 and TRBJ2-5; 8 bases are a match to TRBD1. This CDR3 comprises 14 residues. From germline, CDR1 is SGHDT and CDR2 YYEEEE. V lost 2 bases to trimming and J lost 4 bases; unmatched junction nucleotides: 4. CDR3 residues: CASSLPGQGETQYF. CDR3 DNA: TGTGCCAGCAGCTTACCCGGACAGGGAGAGACCCAGTACTTC. Combining the CDR3 with reference TRBV5-6 and TRBJ2-5 gives the whole variable domain DAGVTQSPTHLIKTRGQQVTLRCSPKSGHDTVSWYQQALGQGPQFIFQYYEEEERQRGNFPDRFSGHQFPNYSSELNVNALLLGDSALYLCASSLPGQGETQYFGPGTRLLVL.

Here the CDR3 DNA reads TGTGCCAGCAGTTTATTTCCGGAACCAAGGCCTGGAAACACCATATATTTT. Translated: CASSLFPEPRPGNTIYF. The chain employs TRBV27 and TRBJ1-3; D remains unclear. Trimming removed 1 base at V and 2 bases at J, with 15 bases between. The CDR3 runs to 17 residues. From germline, CDR1 is MNHEY and CDR2 SMNVEV (reference sequence).

J is TRBJ2-6 and V is TRBV6-1; TRBD1 agrees at 7 bases. Germline loops: CDR1 MNHNS, CDR2 SASEGT. CDR3 length: 17 residues. The V segment lost 4 bases and the J segment 0 bases; nucleotides outside the gene matches: 6. The CDR3 coding sequence is TGTGCCAGCAGTGGCCGGGACAGAGGCTCTGGGGCCAACGTCCTGACTTTC. It translates to CASSGRDRGSGANVLTF.